Here is one T cell receptor beta chain with its context. Its target is not known. Profiled with immunoSEQ multiplex PCR; TCRdb holds only in-frame clones, not every one. This table holds about 31,000 clones, about nine tenths found once. This CDR3 is 16 amino acids long. Trimming at V came to 3 bases and at J to 4 bases, leaving 9 bases not matched to a gene. CDR1 and CDR2 from the germline V gene are MNHNS and SASEGT. This specimen belongs to a study of OX40 agonist ivuxolimab in advanced cancers. Findings and limits, study-wide: Within 6 weeks, CD4+ and CD8+ blood T cells expanded clonally at 0.1 to 3.0 mg/kg.

The sample in question was CD4+ or CD8+ T cells sorted from blood, obtained in a trial of the OX40 agonist ivuxolimab. This clonotype was sampled from an adult with an advanced solid tumor such as melanoma, head and neck, liver or kidney cancer. The rearrangement joins TRBV6-1 to TRBJ2-5; 9 positions agree with TRBD2. DNA of the CDR3: TGTGCCAGCAGTGATCTAGCGGGGTGGCGAGGAGAGACCCAGTACTTC. This sequence encodes CASSDLAGWRGETQYF.